The 29 T cell receptor beta chains below all came from one sample that was sequenced in a study of OX40 agonist ivuxolimab in advanced cancers. Sequenced by immunoSEQ multiplex PCR; TCRdb stores in-frame clones only, minus some. The data hold around 70,000 clones, with around 83% observed a single time. Sequenced here: CD4+ or CD8+ T cells sorted from blood, sampled in a trial of the OX40 agonist ivuxolimab. The source is an adult with an advanced solid tumor such as melanoma, head and neck, liver or kidney cancer.

The V and J genes are TRBV19 and TRBJ2-7; 9 positions match TRBD1. The CDR3 consists of 13 residues. V shed 7 bases and J 4 bases; nucleotides not matched to a gene: 5. Looked up from germline, CDR1 is LNHDA and CDR2 is SQIVND (reference sequence). DNA of the CDR3: TGTGCCAGTATGGGGACAGGGACTTACGAGCAGTACTTC. It encodes CASMGTGTYEQYF.

Here the CDR3 DNA reads TGTGCCAGTAGTGCAAAAAAGCGGGAGACCCAGTACTTC. Protein: CASSAKKRETQYF. The chain combines TRBV19 with TRBJ2-5; maybe TRBD2 (5 bases). The CDR3 spans 13 residues. The V end lost 5 bases, the J end lost 5 bases, and 12 bases lay between the germline ends. CDR1 LNHDA and CDR2 SQIVND come from the germline V gene (reference sequence).

V usage is TRBV2 and J usage is TRBJ1-5; the D is unclear. Per germline, CDR1 SNHLY and CDR2 FYNNEI. Deletions cut 6 bases from V and 3 bases from J, with 12 bases between. The CDR3 runs 14 residues. CDR3: CASRGRQINQPQHF. The CDR3 nucleotides are TGTGCCAGCAGAGGGCGGCAGATCAATCAGCCCCAGCATTTT.

This rearrangement joins TRBV29-1 to TRBJ2-6; 10 positions match TRBD1. This CDR3 contains 17 residues. From germline, CDR1 is SQVTM and CDR2 ANQGSEA. V shed 4 bases and J 0 bases; nucleotides not matched to a gene: 6. Written as DNA, the CDR3 is TGCAGCGTTGTTCGGGACAGGGGAAGCTCTGGGGCCAACGTCCTGACTTTC. Protein: CSVVRDRGSSGANVLTF.

This clone turned up a few times. The V and J genes are TRBV19 and TRBJ1-1; D perhaps matches TRBD1 (6 bases). There are 14 residues in the CDR3. With 6 bases removed from V and 1 base from J, the gap between germline ends came to 12 bases. Germline V lookup: CDR1 LNHDA, CDR2 SQIVND (reference sequence). The CDR3 region is CASRSGQQNTEAFF. The CDR3 nucleotides are TGTGCCAGTAGATCCGGACAGCAGAACACTGAAGCTTTCTTT.

The gene calls are TRBV30 and TRBJ1-1, with 8 bases identical to TRBD1. The CDR3 sequence is 16 residues long. V lost 3 bases and J lost 1; bases outside the gene matches: 10. Looked up from germline, CDR1 is GTSNPN and CDR2 is SVGIG (reference sequence). This chain's CDR3 is CAWRPQGAVWNTEAFF. CDR3 nucleotides: TGTGCCTGGAGGCCGCAGGGGGCAGTTTGGAACACTGAAGCTTTCTTT.

The V gene is TRBV19, the J gene TRBJ2-2; D remains ambiguous. Germline V gives CDR1 LNHDA, CDR2 SQIVND (reference sequence). The V gene lost 3 bases and the J gene lost 5 bases, with 7 bases spanning the gap. CDR3 size: 13 residues. As DNA, the CDR3 is TGTGCCAGTAGTATTTTCTGGACCGGGGAGCTGTTTTTT. Amino acid sequence: CASSIFWTGELFF. The full variable domain, completed using reference TRBV19 and TRBJ2-2, is DGGITQSPKYLFRKEGQNVTLSCEQNLNHDAMYWYRQDPGQGLRLIYYSQIVNDFQKGDIAEGYSVSREKKESFPLTVTSAQKNPTAFYLCASSIFWTGELFFGEGSRLTVL.

The CDR3 coding sequence is TGTGCCAGCAGCTTAAGGCGCGGGAGTGAGACCCAGTACTTC. Translated, it gives CASSLRRGSETQYF. The chain has TRBV7-2 and TRBJ2-5; 7 nucleotides match TRBD2. J gave up 5 bases and V 2 bases, and 5 bases lay outside the gene matches. The CDR3 has 14 amino acids. Germline V gene lookup returns CDR1 SGHTA and CDR2 FQGNSA.

In DNA form, the CDR3 reads TGTGCCATCAGTGAGACCGGGACTACCGCGTCCTACAATGAGCAGTTCTTC. Protein product: CAISETGTTASYNEQFF. This chain connects TRBV10-3 to TRBJ2-1; 7 nucleotides align to TRBD2. Germline V lookup: CDR1 ENHRY, CDR2 SYGVKD. This CDR3 region has 17 residues. The trim removed 2 bases at V and 1 base at J, leaving 8 bases unmatched.

This clone was seen only once. The genes are TRBV6-1 and TRBJ1-5; unclear D gene. Trimming took 2 bases from V and 5 from J, leaving 7 bases between them. In germline, CDR1 is MNHNS, CDR2 SASEGT. This CDR3 is built from 13 residues. The CDR3 region is CASSESGYQPQHF. DNA of the CDR3: TGTGCCAGCAGTGAAAGCGGATATCAGCCCCAGCATTTT.

The rearrangement links TRBV14 to TRBJ2-1; TRBD1 matches at 8 bases. The CDR3 covers 16 residues. Trimming removed 0 bases from V and 8 bases from J; junction bases left unmatched: 9. Germline lookup yields CDR1 SGHDN and CDR2 FVKESK. The CDR3 sequence is CASSQERGRGQYEQFF. The CDR3 region has the DNA TGTGCCAGCAGCCAAGAGAGGGGCAGGGGGCAGTATGAGCAGTTCTTC.

The chain links TRBV4-3 to TRBJ2-7, with D hard to call. Germline V gene data show CDR1 as LGHNA and CDR2 as YSLEER. The CDR3 is 14 amino acids. V lost 0 bases, J lost 2 bases, and 8 bases lay in between. CDR3 residues: CASSQDAGPYEQYF. CDR3 nucleotides: TGCGCCAGCAGCCAAGATGCAGGACCCTACGAGCAGTACTTC.

This chain's CDR3 is CAWSVLPSGYSDTQYF. CDR3 sequence (DNA): TGTGCCTGGAGTGTACTTCCTAGCGGGTATTCAGATACGCAGTATTTT. V is TRBV30 and J is TRBJ2-3, with TRBD2 identical over 8 bases. The CDR3 spans 16 residues. V lost 0 bases and J lost 4; bases outside the gene matches: 9. Germline V gene data show CDR1 as GTSNPN and CDR2 as SVGIG (reference sequence).

The chain recombines TRBV7-8 with TRBJ2-6; D is ambiguous. The CDR3 is 16 residues long. The germline CDR1 and CDR2 sequences are SGHVS and FQNEAQ. The V gene lost 2 bases and the J gene lost 2 bases, with 10 bases spanning the gap. The CDR3 region has the DNA TGTGCCAGCAGCTTAACATCCTTGACTGGGGCCAACGTCCTGACTTTC. Translating it yields CASSLTSLTGANVLTF.

The chain uses TRBV7-9 and TRBJ2-7, with D perhaps TRBD2 (5 bases). This CDR3 region has 19 residues. Trimming stripped 0 bases from V and 4 bases from J, with 25 bases between. The germline CDR1 and CDR2 sequences are SEHNR and FQNEAQ (reference sequence). Here the CDR3 reads CASSLASGRIGLPEYEQYF. The CDR3 DNA is TGTGCCAGCAGCTTAGCTTCCGGGCGTATTGGACTTCCAGAGTACGAGCAGTACTTC.

V and J are TRBV7-6 and TRBJ2-3; 11 nucleotides agree with TRBD1. CDR1 is SGHVS and CDR2 is FNYEAQ in the germline V gene. The trim removed 4 bases at V and 3 bases at J, leaving 9 bases unmatched. The CDR3 length is 17 residues. CDR3 amino acids: CASSSRTGGLMTDTQYF. As DNA, the CDR3 is TGTGCCAGCAGCTCCCGGACAGGGGGCTTAATGACAGATACGCAGTATTTT.

The chain recombines TRBV7-2 with TRBJ1-4; TRBD1 is a possible D gene (5 bases). Trimming removed 5 bases at V and 6 bases at J, with 16 bases between. CDR3 length: 15 amino acids. Germline V gene data show CDR1 as SGHTA and CDR2 as FQGNSA. This CDR3 reads CASSPDSGVDEKLFF. For the CDR3, the DNA is TGTGCCAGCAGCCCCGACTCGGGGGTGGATGAAAAACTGTTTTTT.

V gene TRBV9 combines with J gene TRBJ2-5; D is possibly TRBD1 (6 bases). Trimming pared 0 bases from V and 2 bases from J, leaving 20 bases between. CDR1 is SGDLS and CDR2 is YYNGEE in the germline V gene. CDR3 length: 18 amino acids. The CDR3 DNA follows: TGTGCCAGCAGCGTAGAAATAACAGGGCCCTCCTTACAAGAGACCCAGTACTTC. This gives the protein CASSVEITGPSLQETQYF.

CDR3 DNA sequence: TGTGCCAGTAGTAGGTCCCCACCGGGCGAGCAGTTCTTC. Translation: CASSRSPPGEQFF. The rearrangement uses TRBV19 and TRBJ2-1, with no clear D. The CDR3 has 13 amino acids. Trimming pared 4 bases from V and 10 bases from J, leaving 14 bases between. Germline values: CDR1 LNHDA, CDR2 SQIVND (reference sequence).

This rearrangement joins TRBV6-5 to TRBJ2-7; TRBD1 agrees at 7 bases. This CDR3 comprises 15 residues. CDR1 MNHEY and CDR2 SVGAGI come from the germline V gene. V lost 5 bases to trimming and J lost 1 base; unmatched junction nucleotides: 8. The CDR3 sequence is CASSPGTDSSYEQYF. The CDR3 bases are TGTGCCAGCAGTCCGGGGACAGATTCTTCCTACGAGCAGTACTTC.

This sequence joins TRBV11-3 and TRBJ1-5; D ambiguous. The germline gives CDR1 SGHNT, CDR2 YENEEA. V was clipped by 0 bases and J by 4 bases, with 4 bases between them. The CDR3 contains 13 residues. CDR3 amino acids: CASSLDRNQPQHF. In DNA, the CDR3 is TGTGCCAGCAGCTTAGACCGTAATCAGCCCCAGCATTTT.

The chain has TRBV5-4 and TRBJ2-1, with 12 nucleotides matching TRBD2. The CDR3 sequence is 16 residues long. J lost 8 bases, V lost 3 bases, and 9 bases had no gene match. CDR1 is SGHNT, CDR2 YYREEE, per germline (reference sequence). In nucleotides, the CDR3 is TGTGCCAGCAGCTCCTATCTAGCGGGAGGGATAGATGAGCAGTTCTTC. Its translation: CASSSYLAGGIDEQFF.

This clone was detected once. V usage is TRBV2 and J usage is TRBJ2-3; no clear D. The CDR3 runs 14 residues. The V gene's germline CDR1 is SNHLY and CDR2 FYNNEI. Trimming pared 3 bases from V and 1 base from J, leaving 8 bases between. The CDR3 loop is CASSDYSGTDTQYF. The DNA of the CDR3 is TGTGCCAGCAGTGACTACTCGGGCACAGATACGCAGTATTTT.

Only a few counts were recorded for this clone. The CDR3 nucleotides are TGTGCCAGCTCACCAGTGATGGTTACGAACACTGAAGCTTTCTTT. The encoded protein is CASSPVMVTNTEAFF. V gene TRBV18 combines with J gene TRBJ1-1; D is uncertain. Looked up from germline, CDR1 is KGHSH and CDR2 is LQKENI. The CDR3 contains 15 residues. The V end lost 2 bases, the J end lost 1 base, and 11 bases lay between the germline ends.

The chain couples TRBV9 to TRBJ2-6; D is unclear. CDR3 size: 14 residues. CDR1 SGDLS and CDR2 YYNGEE come from the germline V gene. V was pared by 7 bases and J by 0 bases, with 8 bases between. The CDR3 loop reads CASGETSGANVLTF. The CDR3 coding sequence is TGTGCCAGCGGGGAAACCTCTGGGGCCAACGTCCTGACTTTC. The variable domain in full, completed from reference TRBV9 and TRBJ2-6, reads DSGVTQTPKHLITATGQRVTLRCSPRSGDLSVYWYQQSLDQGLQFLIQYYNGEERAKGNILERFSAQQFPDLHSELNLSSLELGDSALYFCASGETSGANVLTFGAGSRLTVL.

This chain links TRBV30 with TRBJ2-5, with TRBD1 identical over 8 bases. With 2 bases clipped from V and 5 bases from J, the junction kept 10 bases outside the gene matches. The CDR3 is 15 amino acids. Germline V gene sequence: CDR1 GTSNPN, CDR2 SVGIG (reference sequence). The DNA of the CDR3 is TGTGCCTGGAGTCAACACAGGGGGATTCGGGAGACCCAGTACTTC. Translation: CAWSQHRGIRETQYF.

The rearrangement uses TRBV5-1 and TRBJ2-1; TRBD1 is a possible D gene (6 bases). CDR3 length: 17 residues. Germline V gene lookup returns CDR1 SGHRS and CDR2 YFSETQ. V lost 2 bases to trimming and J lost 6 bases, with 21 bases between them. The DNA of the CDR3 is TGCGCCAGCAGCTTTTTAGCAGGACAGAACACGGGCAATGAGCAGTTCTTC. This gives the protein CASSFLAGQNTGNEQFF.

This clone showed up just a few times. The rearrangement links TRBV5-1 to TRBJ2-2, with 9 positions matching TRBD2. This CDR3 contains 15 residues. The junction had 5 bases not matched to a gene; V was cut back by 3 bases and J by 5 bases. Per the germline V gene, CDR1 is SGHRS and CDR2 is YFSETQ. The CDR3 reads CASSSPGLATGELFF. The CDR3 bases are TGCGCCAGCAGCTCTCCGGGACTAGCAACCGGGGAGCTGTTTTTT. Looking up the rest from reference TRBV5-1 and TRBJ2-2 gives the full variable domain: KAGVTQTPRYLIKTRGQQVTLSCSPISGHRSVSWYQQTPGQGLQFLFEYFSETQRNKGNFPGRFSGRQFSNSRSEMNVSTLELGDSALYLCASSSPGLATGELFFGEGSRLTVL.

This chain uses TRBV7-9 with TRBJ2-1, with D maybe TRBD2 (6 bases). With 4 bases removed from V and 12 bases from J, the gap between germline ends came to 13 bases. The CDR3 has 12 residues. CDR1 SEHNR and CDR2 FQNEAQ come from the germline V gene (reference sequence). CDR3 nucleotides: TGTGCCAGCAGCTCCGATCCGGGACTGCAGTTCTTC. Translation: CASSSDPGLQFF. Complete variable domain (other parts from reference TRBV7-9 and TRBJ2-1): DTGVSQNPRHKITKRGQNVTFRCDPISEHNRLYWYRQTLGQGPEFLTYFQNEAQLEKSRLLSDRFSAERPKGSFSTLEIQRTEQGDSAMYLCASSSDPGLQFFGPGTRLTVL.